These T cell receptor beta chains were read from a single sample in a study of T cell responses to AZD1222 COVID-19 vaccine. The data were produced by immunoSEQ multiplex PCR, yet TCRdb's version contains in-frame clones alone and is incomplete. The sample consists of around 140,000 clones, 90% to 95% of them appearing once. This specimen consisted of peripheral blood, obtained after recovery from COVID-19. All receptors derive from an adult who had recovered from COVID-19. Both conserved end residues are part of each CDR3. A D gene is named only where the DNA matches it firmly. The listing skips clone size in some rows; elsewhere it reads once, few, many or a size class.

J gene: TRBJ2-7; clone size: .; D gene: .; V gene: TRBV30; CDR3 protein: CAWSATAPSYEQYF; CDR3 DNA: TGTGCCTGGAGCGCGACTGCGCCCTCCTACGAGCAGTACTTC
J gene: TRBJ2-7; clone size: .; D gene: .; V gene: TRBV6-5; CDR3 protein: CASSHPLTYEQYF; CDR3 DNA: TGTGCCAGCAGCCACCCGTTGACCTACGAGCAGTACTTC
J gene: TRBJ1-2; clone size: once; D gene: .; V gene: TRBV23-1; CDR3 protein: CASSQSRRTPLYGYTF; CDR3 DNA: TGCGCCAGCAGTCAATCGCGAAGGACACCCCTTTATGGCTACACCTTC
J gene: TRBJ2-7; clone size: .; D gene: .; V gene: TRBV29-1; CDR3 protein: CSVVSDGTYEQYF; CDR3 DNA: TGCAGCGTTGTATCGGACGGAACCTACGAGCAGTACTTC
J gene: TRBJ1-2; clone size: .; D gene: .; V gene: TRBV7-8; CDR3 protein: CASSLVVRDTVNYGYTF; CDR3 DNA: TGTGCCAGCAGCTTAGTGGTCCGGGACACCGTTAACTATGGCTACACCTTC
J gene: TRBJ1-2; clone size: .; D gene: TRBD1; V gene: TRBV30; CDR3 protein: CAWSGGQDGYTF; CDR3 DNA: TGTGCCTGGAGTGGAGGACAGGATGGCTACACCTTC
J gene: TRBJ2-4; clone size: .; D gene: TRBD1; V gene: TRBV5-5; CDR3 protein: CASSSGTALAKNIQYF; CDR3 DNA: TGTGCCAGCAGCTCCGGGACAGCACTGGCCAAAAACATTCAGTACTTC
J gene: TRBJ2-3; clone size: .; D gene: .; V gene: TRBV10-3; CDR3 protein: CAISEDTDTQYF; CDR3 DNA: TGTGCCATCAGTGAGGACACAGATACGCAGTATTTT
J gene: TRBJ1-4; clone size: .; D gene: .; V gene: TRBV4-1; CDR3 protein: CASSQGTLSEKLFF; CDR3 DNA: TGCGCCAGCAGCCAGGGGACTCTCTCAGAAAAACTGTTTTTT
J gene: TRBJ2-7; clone size: .; D gene: TRBD2; V gene: TRBV7-8; CDR3 protein: CASSLARLAGPREQYF; CDR3 DNA: TGTGCCAGCAGCTTAGCCCGACTAGCGGGACCTCGAGAGCAGTACTTC
J gene: TRBJ2-5; clone size: .; D gene: .; V gene: TRBV18; CDR3 protein: CASSLEGETQYF; CDR3 DNA: TGTGCCAGCTCACTAGAGGGGGAGACCCAGTACTTC